The source of this T cell receptor beta chain is a study of CD8+CD57+ T cells in acquired aplastic anemia. Only patients with CD8+CD57+ cell expansion on flow cytometry were chosen for sequencing. This clonotype appeared many times. According to the study, genomic DNA was the template for TCR beta VDJ and CDR3 profiling. Each CDR3 protein is one row after TCRdb ran MiXCR on the reads. The sample lists roughly 200,000 distinct CDR3 sequences, 63% seen once, with 40% to 50% in the top ten. The germline V gene has CDR1 DFQATT and CDR2 SNEGSKA (reference sequence). Trimming took off 0 bases at V and 0 bases at J, with 10 bases between the two ends. The CDR3 covers 15 residues.

The chain joins TRBV20-1 to TRBJ2-3, with unresolved D. What was sequenced was sorted CD4+, CD8+, or CD8+CD57+ T cells (not recorded which) from PBMCs. This receptor was identified in a human donor with aplastic anemia. CDR3 protein: CSARDIPTSTDTQYF. The DNA for the CDR3 is TGCAGTGCTAGAGATATCCCCACTAGCACAGATACGCAGTATTTT.